A single sample is the source of the 30 T cell receptor beta chains below, sequenced in a study of T cell responses to AZD1222 COVID-19 vaccine. The protocol was immunoSEQ multiplex PCR, while the TCRdb copy is restricted to in-frame clones and leaves out a portion. Of 50,000 to 55,000 clones in the sample, approximately 88% were seen once. The sample here was peripheral blood, taken 28 days after the second AZD1222 dose. The origin of the receptors is an adult who received the AZD1222 COVID-19 vaccine.

V and J are TRBV28 and TRBJ1-4; D uncertain. CDR3 length: 13 amino acids. Germline lookup yields CDR1 MDHEN and CDR2 SYDVKM. V lost 4 bases to trimming and J lost 4 bases, with 7 bases between them. The CDR3 here is CASSSSFNEKLFF. The CDR3 DNA is TGTGCCAGCAGTTCCAGCTTTAATGAAAAACTGTTTTTT.

CDR3 DNA sequence: TGTGCCAGCAGCCGGCCGTACAATGAGCAGTTCTTC. Its translation: CASSRPYNEQFF. This rearrangement joins TRBV6-5 to TRBJ2-1; D not resolved. The length of the CDR3 is 12 residues. The V end lost 6 bases, the J end lost 4 bases, and 7 bases lay between the germline ends. Per germline, CDR1 MNHEY and CDR2 SVGAGI.

This chain connects TRBV3-1 (or the pseudogene TRBV3-2) to TRBJ2-2, with 12 bases that match TRBD2. V shed 0 bases and J 4 bases; nucleotides not matched to a gene: 6. CDR3 length: 18 residues. Germline values: CDR1 LGHDT, CDR2 YNNKEL (reference sequence). Here the CDR3 reads CASSQDITSGRSTGELFF. The CDR3 bases are TGTGCCAGCAGCCAAGATATTACTAGCGGGAGGTCCACCGGGGAGCTGTTTTTT.

The chain is built from TRBV12-5 and TRBJ2-3; D is possibly TRBD2 (5 bases). Germline V CDR1 and CDR2: LGHNT, FRNRAP. V dropped 6 bases and J dropped 0 bases, with 13 bases sitting between them. The CDR3 is 15 amino acids. In DNA form, the CDR3 reads TGTGCTAGTGGCCGTGACGGACTTAGCACAGATACGCAGTATTTT. Encoded protein: CASGRDGLSTDTQYF.

The chain is built from TRBV19 and TRBJ1-6; possible D gene TRBD1, 5 bases. The CDR3 covers 12 residues. Germline CDR1 is LNHDA and CDR2 is SQIVND (reference sequence). V was cut by 3 bases and J by 11 bases, with 8 bases left in between. The CDR3 DNA is TGTGCCAGTAGTATGCGAGGGGCACCCCTCCACTTT. This translates into CASSMRGAPLHF.

The chain carries TRBV11-2 and TRBJ2-2; a weak D match, TRBD2 (7 bases). Trimming took off 5 bases at V and 1 base at J, with 20 bases between the two ends. Germline V gene lookup returns CDR1 SGHAT and CDR2 FQNNGV. This CDR3 spans 18 amino acids. The CDR3 region is CASSLPSIGGRNTGELFF. The CDR3 coding sequence is TGTGCCAGCAGCCTACCTTCTATCGGGGGGCGGAACACCGGGGAGCTGTTTTTT.

This clone occurred a few times. The chain joins TRBV11-1 to TRBJ2-1; no reliable D call. This CDR3 is 14 amino acids long. The V end was cut by 5 bases, the J end by 8 bases, with 16 bases between. Germline CDR1 reads SGHAT; CDR2 reads FQDESV (reference sequence). The CDR3 sequence is CASSLPGSLHEQFF. In nucleotides, the CDR3 is TGTGCCAGCAGCCTACCCGGGTCCCTCCATGAGCAGTTCTTC.

The V call is TRBV23-1, the J call TRBJ2-6; D remains ambiguous. TRBV23-1 is designated an ORF whose function remains uncertain. Deletions cut 2 bases from V and 0 bases from J, with 11 bases between. The CDR3 is 17 amino acids. CDR3 DNA sequence: TGCGCCAGCAGTCAACCCCAACCTAGCTCTGGGGCCAACGTCCTGACTTTC. As protein: CASSQPQPSSGANVLTF.

The chain employs TRBV6-6 and TRBJ2-2, with a tentative D call TRBD1 (6 bases). Trimming stripped 7 bases from V and 3 bases from J, with 12 bases between. This CDR3 has 14 amino acids. In germline, CDR1 is MNHNY, CDR2 SVGAGI (reference sequence). The DNA of the CDR3 is TGTGCCAGCAAACGGGACATCCACACCGGGGAGCTGTTTTTT. It yields the protein CASKRDIHTGELFF.

This chain joins TRBV2 and TRBJ2-5, with 12 bases fitting TRBD2. This CDR3 comprises 15 residues. V shed 6 bases, J shed 1 base, and the junction held 3 bases outside the gene matches. Germline CDR1 SNHLY, CDR2 FYNNEI. The CDR3 loop is CASSGLAGRQETQYF. The CDR3 coding sequence is TGTGCCAGCAGCGGACTAGCGGGACGCCAAGAGACCCAGTACTTC.

This chain's CDR3 is CASSQIRGQRGGAEAFF. CDR3 in DNA: TGTGCCAGCAGCCAAATTCGGGGTCAAAGGGGAGGCGCTGAAGCTTTCTTT. The rearrangement uses TRBV3-1 (or the pseudogene TRBV3-2) and TRBJ1-1; a weak D match, TRBD1 (5 bases). Germline V lookup: CDR1 LGHDT, CDR2 YNNKEL (reference sequence). V lost 2 bases to trimming and J lost 6 bases, with 22 bases between them. CDR3 length equals 17 residues.

The V and J genes are TRBV29-1 and TRBJ1-1; maybe TRBD1 (5 bases). The CDR3 is 13 amino acids. Germline V gives CDR1 SQVTM, CDR2 ANQGSEA. V shed 4 bases and J shed 6 bases, with 15 bases lying between them. CDR3 DNA: TGCAGCGTTGTGACCGGACAAGGCGCTGAAGCTTTCTTT. It encodes CSVVTGQGAEAFF.

The rearrangement uses TRBV3-1 (or the pseudogene TRBV3-2) and TRBJ1-1; 7 bases are a match to TRBD1. Germline V gene data show CDR1 as LGHDT and CDR2 as YNNKEL (reference sequence). The CDR3 runs to 13 residues. V shed 4 bases and J 7 bases; nucleotides not matched to a gene: 6. CDR3 in DNA: TGTGCCAGCAGCCCGACAGGGCGCGGTGAAGCTTTCTTT. Translated, it gives CASSPTGRGEAFF.

The rearrangement links TRBV15 to TRBJ2-5; D may be TRBD1 (5 bases). There are 13 residues in the CDR3. The germline V gene encodes CDR1 LNHNV and CDR2 YYDKDF (reference sequence). With 7 bases removed from V and 1 base from J, the gap between germline ends came to 10 bases. In DNA form, the CDR3 reads TGTGCCACCAACAACAGGTTCCAAGAGACCCAGTACTTC. It encodes CATNNRFQETQYF.

The CDR3 loop reads CASSLAHGAAYEQYF. CDR3 DNA: TGTGCCAGCAGCTTAGCTCACGGTGCGGCCTACGAGCAGTACTTC. This rearrangement joins TRBV11-3 to TRBJ2-7; D uncertain. Deletions cut 1 base from V and 2 bases from J, with 12 bases between. The CDR3 loop spans 15 amino acids. Germline V CDR1 and CDR2: SGHNT, YENEEA.

The genes are TRBV27 and TRBJ2-7, with 7 bases lining up with TRBD1. J lost 1 base, V lost 8 bases, and 8 bases had no gene match. The germline V gene encodes CDR1 MNHEY and CDR2 SMNVEV (reference sequence). This CDR3 spans 14 amino acids. The CDR3 sequence is CASRPGQRSYEQYF. DNA of the CDR3: TGTGCCAGCCGACCGGGACAGAGGTCCTACGAGCAGTACTTC.

The rearrangement joins TRBV30 to TRBJ2-7; D is possibly TRBD1 (7 bases). Germline assignment: CDR1 GTSNPN and CDR2 SVGIG (reference sequence). This CDR3 comprises 12 residues. Trimming shortened V by 7 bases and J by 3 bases, and 13 bases separated the two germline ends. The chain's CDR3 is CAYRQGGYEQYF. Here the CDR3 DNA reads TGTGCCTACAGACAGGGAGGCTACGAGCAGTACTTC.

The CDR3 DNA reads as TGCGCCAGCAGCCGGGGGGAACTAGCGGTCTACAATGAGCAGTTCTTC. It encodes CASSRGELAVYNEQFF. The chain links TRBV5-1 to TRBJ2-1; TRBD2 matches at 8 bases. J lost 3 bases, V lost 4 bases, and 9 bases had no gene match. Germline V gene lookup returns CDR1 SGHRS and CDR2 YFSETQ. The CDR3 loop spans 16 amino acids.

The V call is TRBV2, the J call TRBJ1-1; 7 nucleotides match TRBD1. This CDR3 spans 13 amino acids. Per germline, CDR1 SNHLY and CDR2 FYNNEI. The junction had 6 bases not matched to a gene; V was cut back by 10 bases and J by 1 base. This chain's CDR3 is CATRDSQNTEAFF. The CDR3 bases are TGTGCCACGCGGGACAGCCAGAACACTGAAGCTTTCTTT. Drawing the rest from reference TRBV2 and TRBJ1-1, the complete variable domain is EPEVTQTPSHQVTQMGQEVILRCVPISNHLYFYWYRQILGQKVEFLVSFYNNEISEKSEIFDDQFSVERPDGSNFTLKIRSTKLEDSAMYFCATRDSQNTEAFFGQGTRLTVV.

This chain uses TRBV9 with TRBJ2-3, with 9 bases lining up with TRBD1. Germline V gene data show CDR1 as SGDLS and CDR2 as YYNGEE. CDR3 length: 15 residues. The J segment lost 4 bases and the V segment lost 4 bases, leaving 7 bases of the junction unmatched. The CDR3, as DNA: TGTGCCAGCAGCCGCACAGGGGGCTTCGCAGATACGCAGTATTTT. Translating gives CASSRTGGFADTQYF.

This chain joins TRBV15 and TRBJ2-5, with D possibly being TRBD1 (6 bases). Germline assignment: CDR1 LNHNV and CDR2 YYDKDF (reference sequence). This CDR3 is 13 amino acids long. V was trimmed by 4 bases and J by 5 bases, leaving 11 bases between them. The CDR3 protein is CATSIRGWETQYF. CDR3 coding DNA: TGTGCCACCAGCATCAGGGGTTGGGAGACCCAGTACTTC.

This chain joins TRBV6-5 and TRBJ2-2; the D gene is possibly TRBD1 (6 bases). With 6 bases removed from V and 6 bases from J, the gap between germline ends came to 17 bases. Germline CDR1 is MNHEY and CDR2 is SVGAGI. CDR3 length: 15 residues. The DNA for the CDR3 is TGTGCCAGCAGAGCCCACAGGGAAAAAGCCGGGGAGCTGTTTTTT. Its protein is CASRAHREKAGELFF.

The V gene is TRBV5-6, the J gene TRBJ1-4; no clear D. CDR3 length equals 12 residues. With 2 bases removed from V and 4 bases from J, the gap between germline ends came to 3 bases. Germline CDR1 and CDR2: SGHDT and YYEEEE. The CDR3: CASSFGNEKLFF. DNA for the CDR3: TGTGCCAGCAGCTTCGGTAATGAAAAACTGTTTTTT.

The chain recombines TRBV11-2 with TRBJ2-7, with D perhaps matching TRBD2 (5 bases). The CDR3 extends over 13 amino acids. Per germline, CDR1 SGHAT and CDR2 FQNNGV. CDR3 amino acids: CVTRRANSYEQYF. The DNA of the CDR3 is TGTGTCACACGGCGGGCGAACTCCTACGAGCAGTACTTC.

The chain links TRBV28 to TRBJ2-5; 10 bases agree with TRBD1. Germline CDR1 reads MDHEN; CDR2 reads SYDVKM. V lost 5 bases and J lost 5; bases outside the gene matches: 8. This CDR3 region has 15 residues. This CDR3 is CASSSRDRGRETQYF. DNA of the CDR3: TGTGCCAGCAGTAGCCGGGACAGGGGCCGGGAGACCCAGTACTTC.

A single count supports this clone. The genes are TRBV7-9 and TRBJ2-1; the match to TRBD2 covers 8 bases. From germline, CDR1 is SEHNR and CDR2 FQNEAQ (reference sequence). V lost 5 bases to trimming and J lost 7 bases; unmatched junction nucleotides: 13. The CDR3 runs 16 residues. The CDR3 coding sequence is TGTGCCAGCAGCCTAAGTTCGGGACTAGGTCTGAATGAGCAGTTCTTC. This translates into CASSLSSGLGLNEQFF.

V gene TRBV19 combines with J gene TRBJ1-2; TRBD1 aligns across 7 bases. V was clipped by 5 bases and J by 4 bases; unmatched bases: 1. CDR1 and CDR2 (germline): LNHDA, SQIVND (reference sequence). There are 12 residues in the CDR3. The CDR3 coding sequence is TGTGCCAGTAGTGGGGACAGCTATGGCTACACCTTC. Translating it yields CASSGDSYGYTF. The whole variable domain, filled in from reference TRBV19 and TRBJ1-2, reads DGGITQSPKYLFRKEGQNVTLSCEQNLNHDAMYWYRQDPGQGLRLIYYSQIVNDFQKGDIAEGYSVSREKKESFPLTVTSAQKNPTAFYLCASSGDSYGYTFGSGTRLTVV.

V usage is TRBV28 and J usage is TRBJ2-7, with D maybe TRBD1 (6 bases). The CDR3 consists of 14 residues. CDR1 is MDHEN, CDR2 SYDVKM, per germline. V was shortened by 6 bases and J by 9 bases, with 21 bases between the two germline ends. The DNA of the CDR3 is TGTGCCAGCAGGACTCCGGGACACCCCCTAGGGCAGTACTTC. Translated: CASRTPGHPLGQYF.

The chain links TRBV5-1 to TRBJ1-1; the D gene is possibly TRBD1 (6 bases). V was clipped by 0 bases and J by 0 bases, with 12 bases between them. Per the germline V gene, CDR1 is SGHRS and CDR2 is YFSETQ. The CDR3 is 16 amino acids. In DNA, the CDR3 is TGCGCCAGCAGCTTGGGGGCAGGGGCCCTGAACACTGAAGCTTTCTTT. This sequence encodes CASSLGAGALNTEAFF.

The V gene is TRBV2, the J gene TRBJ1-1; possible D gene TRBD1, 5 bases. With 4 bases removed from V and 1 base from J, the gap between germline ends came to 7 bases. The CDR3 contains 13 residues. Germline V lookup: CDR1 SNHLY, CDR2 FYNNEI. The CDR3 region is CASSVRANTEAFF. CDR3 DNA: TGTGCCAGCAGTGTCAGGGCGAACACTGAAGCTTTCTTT. The full variable domain, in which reference TRBV2 and TRBJ1-1 provide the parts outside the CDR3, is EPEVTQTPSHQVTQMGQEVILRCVPISNHLYFYWYRQILGQKVEFLVSFYNNEISEKSEIFDDQFSVERPDGSNFTLKIRSTKLEDSAMYFCASSVRANTEAFFGQGTRLTVV.